This entry lists 23 T cell receptor beta chains sequenced from one sample in a study of blood T cell repertoires in COVID-19. Clones were sequenced by immunoSEQ multiplex PCR, and TCRdb holds only the in-frame ones, with some missing. The table records fewer than 250,000 clones, approximately 90% of them present only once. Sequencing was carried out using PBMCs or T cells enriched from blood (not recorded which). The receptors were sampled from a man aged 45-60 years who had been exposed to COVID-19.

V usage is TRBV7-8 and J usage is TRBJ1-2; perhaps TRBD1 as D (5 bases). CDR3 length: 15 residues. Germline CDR1 and CDR2: SGHVS and FQNEAQ. With 7 bases removed from V and 5 bases from J, the gap between germline ends came to 20 bases. As DNA, the CDR3 is TGTGCCAGCACCCCGAGGGACTTATCCCTTTATGGCTACACCTTC. Its translation: CASTPRDLSLYGYTF.

This chain joins TRBV6-5 and TRBJ1-2; no firm D call. Trimming cost V 0 bases and J 5 bases, with 7 bases left between them. The CDR3 contains 13 residues. CDR1 is MNHEY and CDR2 is SVGAGI in the germline V gene. Here the CDR3 reads CASSYSPVYGYTF. CDR3 coding DNA: TGTGCCAGCAGTTACTCCCCAGTTTATGGCTACACCTTC.

This clone was observed once. The CDR3 bases are TGTGCCTGGGGACTCACTAGTCGGGAGACCCAGTACTTC. Translated, it gives CAWGLTSRETQYF. The rearrangement links TRBV30 to TRBJ2-5, with a possible D match to TRBD2 (5 bases). Germline loops: CDR1 GTSNPN, CDR2 SVGIG (reference sequence). The CDR3 is 13 amino acids. The ends were cut back, 5 bases at V and 5 bases at J, with 15 bases in the middle.

The CDR3 sequence is CASSLIQRDRGRTFHTEAFF. For the CDR3, the DNA is TGCGCCAGCAGCTTGATTCAAAGGGACAGGGGGCGGACGTTTCACACTGAAGCTTTCTTT. The genes are TRBV5-1 and TRBJ1-1; 12 bases agree with TRBD1. V trimming: 1 base; J trimming: 3 bases; junction bases outside the gene matches: 16. The CDR3 covers 20 residues. Germline V gene data show CDR1 as SGHRS and CDR2 as YFSETQ.

The chain employs TRBV6-5 and TRBJ1-5; D gene ambiguous. Trimming cost V 4 bases and J 1 base, with 11 bases left between them. CDR1 is MNHEY and CDR2 is SVGAGI in the germline V gene. The CDR3 runs to 15 residues. The CDR3 DNA follows: TGTGCCAGCAGTTTGACCGGGGTGAGCAATCAGCCCCAGCATTTT. Protein: CASSLTGVSNQPQHF.

The table lists this clone with a count of one. This rearrangement joins TRBV9 to TRBJ1-4; no clear D gene. The CDR3 consists of 14 residues. V was cut by 4 bases and J by 8 bases, with 15 bases left in between. Germline-derived CDR1 and CDR2 are SGDLS and YYNGEE. In DNA, the CDR3 is TGTGCCAGCAGCCCAAGCGGGATCCGGGAAAAACTGTTTTTT. It codes for CASSPSGIREKLFF.

The chain joins TRBV2 to TRBJ1-1; D unresolved. The CDR3 covers 11 residues. Trimming shortened V by 6 bases and J by 11 bases, and 13 bases separated the two germline ends. CDR1 is SNHLY and CDR2 is FYNNEI in the germline V gene. For the CDR3, the DNA is TGTGCCAGCAGCGAGGTGTCGTCGGCTTTCTTT. Its translation: CASSEVSSAFF.

This chain joins TRBV24-1 and TRBJ2-7, with TRBD1 matching 9 bases. This CDR3 is 15 amino acids long. V shed 4 bases and J 9 bases; nucleotides not matched to a gene: 12. Germline V gives CDR1 KGHDR, CDR2 SFDVKD. The CDR3 loop reads CATSEKHRGRVGQYV. CDR3 sequence (DNA): TGTGCCACCAGTGAGAAGCACAGGGGGCGCGTAGGGCAGTACGTC.

This clone was detected only once. V is TRBV11-3 and J is TRBJ2-1, with TRBD2 matching 11 bases. J lost 4 bases, V lost 7 bases, and 12 bases had no gene match. The CDR3 covers 17 residues. The germline gives CDR1 SGHNT, CDR2 YENEEA. The CDR3 reads CASTSPSTSGAYNEQFF. CDR3 bases: TGTGCCAGCACCTCACCTTCGACTAGCGGGGCGTACAATGAGCAGTTCTTC.

V gene TRBV28 combines with J gene TRBJ1-2, with unresolved D. Germline V gene data show CDR1 as MDHEN and CDR2 as SYDVKM. CDR3 length: 12 residues. The germline V and J ends were trimmed by 6 bases and 2 bases, with 7 bases remaining between them. Written as DNA, the CDR3 is TGTGCCAGCAGCCGGAGAAACTATGGCTACACCTTC. Translating it yields CASSRRNYGYTF.

The chain couples TRBV28 to TRBJ1-2; D unclear. V was trimmed by 6 bases and J by 7 bases, leaving 12 bases between them. The CDR3 extends over 12 amino acids. Per the germline V gene, CDR1 is MDHEN and CDR2 is SYDVKM. The CDR3 sequence is CASRSGVRGYTF. The CDR3 nucleotides are TGTGCCAGCAGATCCGGAGTTCGTGGCTACACCTTC.

The chain combines TRBV18 with TRBJ1-4; 9 nucleotides match TRBD1. The CDR3 is 14 amino acids. Germline CDR1 reads KGHSH; CDR2 reads LQKENI. Losses at the gene ends were 5 bases for V and 9 bases for J; bases not matched to a gene: 7. The CDR3 loop is CASSYQGQGQKLFF. The CDR3 nucleotides are TGTGCCAGCTCATACCAGGGACAGGGTCAAAAACTGTTTTTT.

The rearrangement uses TRBV19 and TRBJ2-7, with 10 nucleotides matching TRBD2. Unmatched junction bases numbered 4, after V lost 4 bases and J lost 4 bases. CDR3 length equals 14 residues. Per germline, CDR1 LNHDA and CDR2 SQIVND (reference sequence). Here the CDR3 reads CASSRLAGQYEQYF. The DNA of the CDR3 is TGTGCCAGTAGTAGACTAGCGGGCCAATACGAGCAGTACTTC.

The chain has TRBV2 and TRBJ2-5; tentatively, D is TRBD2 (5 bases). From germline, CDR1 is SNHLY and CDR2 FYNNEI. CDR3 length: 13 amino acids. Trimming removed 5 bases from V and 4 bases from J, with 11 bases in between. The CDR3 sequence is CASSRTLGETQYF. The CDR3 coding sequence is TGTGCCAGCAGTAGGACTCTCGGAGAGACCCAGTACTTC.

The V and J genes are TRBV25-1 and TRBJ1-2, with 7 nucleotides matching TRBD1. Losses at the gene ends were 0 bases for V and 8 bases for J; bases not matched to a gene: 9. Germline-derived CDR1 and CDR2 are MGHDK and SYGVNS. The CDR3 loop spans 15 amino acids. The chain's CDR3 is CASSEYQQGFGGYTF. The CDR3 bases are TGTGCCAGCAGTGAATATCAACAGGGGTTCGGGGGCTACACCTTC.

V and J are TRBV15 and TRBJ2-1; the match to TRBD1 covers 7 bases. Trimming took 0 bases from V and 8 from J; bases not matched to a gene: 7. Germline assignment: CDR1 LNHNV and CDR2 YYDKDF (reference sequence). This CDR3 is 15 amino acids long. In DNA form, the CDR3 reads TGTGCCACCAGCAGAGATCTAGGGGGCTTGGATGAGCAGTTCTTC. Protein: CATSRDLGGLDEQFF.

The V and J genes are TRBV5-4 and TRBJ1-6; maybe TRBD1 (6 bases). Looked up from germline, CDR1 is SGHNT and CDR2 is YYREEE (reference sequence). This CDR3 spans 17 amino acids. Trimming left V 0 bases short and J 5 bases short, with 15 bases between. The CDR3 loop is CASSLVGGGTHNSPLHF. CDR3 nucleotides: TGTGCCAGCAGCTTGGTTGGTGGGGGCACCCATAATTCACCCCTCCACTTT.

In DNA, the CDR3 is TGTGCCAGCAGCTTGGCCGTCCGCAGGCGGGGAAGCTCCTACAATGAGCAGTTCTTC. Translation gives CASSLAVRRRGSSYNEQFF. V is TRBV5-6 and J is TRBJ2-1, with D possibly TRBD2 on 6 matching bases. Germline values: CDR1 SGHDT, CDR2 YYEEEE. Trimming pared 0 bases from V and 0 bases from J, leaving 19 bases between. The CDR3 covers 19 residues.

The genes are TRBV24-1 and TRBJ2-3; weak D call: TRBD2 (5 bases). The CDR3 is 11 residues long. CDR1 and CDR2 (germline): KGHDR, SFDVKD. The V gene lost 10 bases and the J gene lost 6 bases, with 10 bases spanning the gap. DNA for the CDR3: TGTGCCACGGAGGAGGCGGATACGCAGTATTTT. Translation gives CATEEADTQYF.

The chain couples TRBV7-9 to TRBJ1-6; no clear D gene. The CDR3 has 16 amino acids. V shed 8 bases and J shed 0 bases, with 14 bases lying between them. Germline V gene sequence: CDR1 SEHNR, CDR2 FQNEAQ (reference sequence). CDR3 region: CASQLGHASYNSPLHF. As DNA, the CDR3 is TGTGCCAGCCAGCTTGGGCACGCCTCCTATAATTCACCCCTCCACTTT.

The V and J genes are TRBV5-4 and TRBJ2-3; 7 bases agree with TRBD2. V gave up 8 bases and J gave up 2 bases; unmatched junction bases: 8. The germline CDR1 and CDR2 sequences are SGHNT and YYREEE (reference sequence). The CDR3 is 14 amino acids. CDR3 nucleotides: TGTGCCAGTCCCGGACTAGGGCCCACAGATACGCAGTATTTT. Protein sequence: CASPGLGPTDTQYF.

This clone appeared a single time. The V call is TRBV2, the J call TRBJ2-2, with 8 bases lining up with TRBD1. Trimming removed 5 bases from V and 1 base from J; junction bases left unmatched: 3. The CDR3 is 15 amino acids. Looked up from germline, CDR1 is SNHLY and CDR2 is FYNNEI. CDR3 in amino acids: CASSIRGLNTGELFF. The CDR3, as DNA: TGTGCCAGCAGTATCAGGGGGCTGAACACCGGGGAGCTGTTTTTT. Combining the CDR3 with reference TRBV2 and TRBJ2-2 gives the whole variable domain EPEVTQTPSHQVTQMGQEVILRCVPISNHLYFYWYRQILGQKVEFLVSFYNNEISEKSEIFDDQFSVERPDGSNFTLKIRSTKLEDSAMYFCASSIRGLNTGELFFGEGSRLTVL.

The chain combines TRBV19 with TRBJ2-1; 10 bases match TRBD2. Germline V gives CDR1 LNHDA, CDR2 SQIVND (reference sequence). The ends lost 7 bases at V and 1 base at J; junction bases unmatched: 4. This CDR3 spans 15 amino acids. The CDR3 spells CASNPSGRSYNEQFF. The CDR3 region has the DNA TGTGCCAGTAACCCTAGCGGGAGATCCTACAATGAGCAGTTCTTC.